A selection of T cell receptor beta chains follows, all from one sample in a study of beta chain features in type 1 diabetes. Only in-frame clones appear in the TCRdb table, and some are missing; sequencing was by immunoSEQ multiplex PCR. Among nearly 700,000 clones, 13% were seen once, and the ten largest hold around 0.022%. The sample comprised naive CD4+ T cells from blood. The receptors come from a man aged 18-30 years with type 1 diabetes. The CDR3 runs from the conserved cysteine through the conserved F or W. The D gene is left open where the match is weak. Clone size appears in some rows only: once, few, many, or a class for an expanded clone.

clone_size	v_call	d_call	j_call	cdr3_nt	cdr3_aa
few	TRBV30	.	TRBJ1-2	TGTGCCTGGAGTCTATCTAACTATGGCTACACCTTC	CAWSLSNYGYTF
.	TRBV2	TRBD2	TRBJ2-7	TGTGCCAGCAGTGAAGCTACGGAGCGGGGCCGGCAGTACTTC	CASSEATERGRQYF
.	TRBV29-1	TRBD2	TRBJ2-1	TGCAGCGTTGGGTTTAGGGCGCTAGCGGGGCCAGATGAGCAGTTCTTC	CSVGFRALAGPDEQFF
few	TRBV10-3	.	TRBJ2-2	TGTGCCATCAGTGGGGGCGGTGGATTCACCGGGGAGCTGTTTTTT	CAISGGGGFTGELFF
.	TRBV13	.	TRBJ2-7	TGTGCCAGCAGCTTCGACCTAACCTACGAGCAGTACTTC	CASSFDLTYEQYF
.	TRBV19	.	TRBJ1-2	TGTGCCAGTAGTACACAGGGTTATGGCTACACCTTC	CASSTQGYGYTF
few	TRBV6-6	TRBD1	TRBJ2-1	TGTGCCAGCAGTGCCCGGGACAGATACAATGAGCAGTTCTTC	CASSARDRYNEQFF
few	TRBV7-9	TRBD1	TRBJ1-4	TGTGCCAGCAGCTATCGGGACAGCAGTGAAAAACTGTTTTTT	CASSYRDSSEKLFF
.	TRBV9	.	TRBJ1-6	TGTGCCAGCAGCGTAGGAAATACTAATTCACCCCTCCACTTT	CASSVGNTNSPLHF
once	TRBV5-1	.	TRBJ2-5	TGCGCCAGCAGCTTGGCCATGGCAGGGGAGGTCCAGTACTTC	CASSLAMAGEVQYF
few	TRBV4-1	.	TRBJ1-4	TGCGCCAGCAGCCAATTTGGGAGAGGGGACGAAAAACTGTTTTTT	CASSQFGRGDEKLFF
few	TRBV25-1	.	TRBJ1-1	TGTGCCAGCAGTGCCCCCGCGTCGATAGCCACTGAAGCTTTCTTT	CASSAPASIATEAFF
.	TRBV13	TRBD1	TRBJ2-7	TGTGCCAGCAGCTTGGGTTCGGTTTGGGACAGGGACTACGAGCAGTACTTC	CASSLGSVWDRDYEQYF
.	TRBV29-1	.	TRBJ1-5	TGCAGCGTTGGTTTAGCTGGGGCCCTTGCGGGCGCGGATCAGCCCCAGCATTTT	CSVGLAGALAGADQPQHF
.	TRBV11-2	.	TRBJ2-7	TGTGCCAGCAGCTTGGGACTCTCCAACGAGCAGTACTTC	CASSLGLSNEQYF
.	TRBV5-1	.	TRBJ2-2	TGCGCCAGCAGCTTGGACGGGACCTTCGCCTCCGGGGAGCTGTTTTTT	CASSLDGTFASGELFF
.	TRBV4-1	.	TRBJ2-1	TGCGCCAGCAGCCCCTCCCGACAGGACAACATCCTTGTGGATGAGCAGTTCTTC	CASSPSRQDNILVDEQFF
.	TRBV6-5	.	TRBJ2-5	TGTGCCAGCAGTGTCGTACAGGGAGGAGAGACCCAGTACTTC	CASSVVQGGETQYF
few	TRBV6-1	.	TRBJ2-3	TGTGCCAGCAGTGTGGGGACAAGCCCGGACACAGATACGCAGTATTTT	CASSVGTSPDTDTQYF
few	TRBV5-1	.	TRBJ2-7	TGCGCCAGCAGCCGGGGTGGAGAAGGGGGCGAGCAGTACTTC	CASSRGGEGGEQYF
few	TRBV9	.	TRBJ1-2	TGTGCCAGCAGCGTTGACGGAAACTATGGCTACACCTTC	CASSVDGNYGYTF
.	TRBV7-9	.	TRBJ2-2	TGTGCCAGCAGCCCAGTGGGCGGGGAGCTGTTTTTT	CASSPVGGELFF
.	TRBV6-5	TRBD1	TRBJ1-2	TGTGCCAGCAGTTCAACAGGGGATGGCTACACCTTC	CASSSTGDGYTF
.	TRBV30	.	TRBJ2-4	TGTGCCTGGAGTCAGGCCAACCCATCAAACATTCAGTACTTC	CAWSQANPSNIQYF
few	TRBV6-6	TRBD2	TRBJ2-1	TGTGCCAGCCTCCCTTTCGGGGGACTATACAATGAGCAGTTCTTC	CASLPFGGLYNEQFF
.	TRBV7-9	.	TRBJ1-1	TGTGCCAGCAGCAGGGAGAGCGAGAACACTGAAGCTTTCTTT	CASSRESENTEAFF
.	TRBV5-1	.	TRBJ2-7	TGCGCCAGCAGCTTCCGGGACGGAGCCTACGAGCAGTACTTC	CASSFRDGAYEQYF
.	TRBV4-1	.	TRBJ2-2	TGCGCCAGCAGCCCGCCCGGAGGCCCGGGGGCCGGGGAGCTGTTTTTT	CASSPPGGPGAGELFF
few	TRBV2	TRBD2	TRBJ2-3	TGTGCCAGCAGCGTTAGCGGGGACCGGCAGTATTTT	CASSVSGDRQYF
few	TRBV4-1	TRBD2	TRBJ2-5	TGCGCCAGCAGCCAGGTACCCGGGACTAGCTTAGCAGAGACCCAGTACTTC	CASSQVPGTSLAETQYF
.	TRBV4-2	.	TRBJ2-1	TGTGCCAGCAGCCAAGGGGCAGCTGGGAATGAGCAGTTCTTC	CASSQGAAGNEQFF
.	TRBV18	TRBD1	TRBJ1-2	TGTGCCAGCTCATCAATTTCTCCGGGACAGGGAACTCGCGGCTACACCTTC	CASSSISPGQGTRGYTF
.	TRBV29-1	.	TRBJ1-2	TGCAGCGTTGTAGACAAGGATAACTATGGCTACACCTTC	CSVVDKDNYGYTF
.	TRBV5-1	TRBD1	TRBJ2-1	TGCGCCAGCAGCAGTTTTGGGACAGGGGCCTACAATGAGCAGTTCTTC	CASSSFGTGAYNEQFF
.	TRBV6-5	.	TRBJ2-6	TGTGCCAGCAGTGACTCTGGGGCCAACGTCCTGACTTTC	CASSDSGANVLTF
.	TRBV15	TRBD1	TRBJ2-7	TGTGCCACCAGCCCAACCCGGACAGGGCGGTACGAGCAGTACTTC	CATSPTRTGRYEQYF
.	TRBV18	TRBD1	TRBJ1-1	TGTGCCAGCTCACAGGGACAGGGCCTGAGGACTGAAGCTTTCTTT	CASSQGQGLRTEAFF
.	TRBV6-6	TRBD1	TRBJ2-6	TGTGCCAGCAGTCCGACAGGGGTTTCTGGGGCCAACGTCCTGACTTTC	CASSPTGVSGANVLTF
few	TRBV19	.	TRBJ2-3	TGTGCCAGTAGTATCGAGGGGGGCACAGATACGCAGTATTTT	CASSIEGGTDTQYF
.	TRBV2	.	TRBJ1-5	TGTGCCAGCAGTCTTTGGGACGGTGTCCATTTT	CASSLWDGVHF
.	TRBV2	.	TRBJ1-5	TGTGCCAGCAGACAGGTCGCCGATAGCAATCAGCCCCAGCATTTT	CASRQVADSNQPQHF
.	TRBV19	TRBD1	TRBJ1-1	TGTGCCAGTAGTATCGACAGGGGGACTGAAGCTTTCTTT	CASSIDRGTEAFF
few	TRBV18	TRBD1	TRBJ1-2	TGTGCCAGCTCACCGACCGCCGGGACAGCCTATGGCTACACCTTC	CASSPTAGTAYGYTF
.	TRBV11-2	.	TRBJ1-2	TGTGCCAGCAGCTCAGGAGGGTACTATGGCTACACCTTC	CASSSGGYYGYTF
few	TRBV6-5	.	TRBJ2-2	TGTGCCAGCAGTCTACAGGGTTTCGCCGGGGAGCTGTTTTTT	CASSLQGFAGELFF
.	TRBV10-3	.	TRBJ2-6	TGTGCCTCGACGACGGAAAGCTCTGGGGCCAACGTCCTGACTTTC	CASTTESSGANVLTF
few	TRBV4-2	.	TRBJ2-2	TGTGCCAGCAGCCAAGATCGAGATAGGGTCACCGGGGAGCTGTTTTTT	CASSQDRDRVTGELFF
few	TRBV30	.	TRBJ1-5	TGTGCCTGGAGTGTCGCTAGCAATCAGCCCCAGCATTTT	CAWSVASNQPQHF
.	TRBV7-2	.	TRBJ2-1	TGTGCCAGCAGCCTCAGTAATTCCTACAATGAGCAGTTCTTC	CASSLSNSYNEQFF
few	TRBV6-5	.	TRBJ2-2	TGTGCCAGCGGGTGGAGGGCGGGCACCGGGGAGCTGTTTTTT	CASGWRAGTGELFF
.	TRBV29-1	.	TRBJ2-7	TGCAGCGCCACGTTACCTTCAGGGCTCGAGCAGTACTTC	CSATLPSGLEQYF
.	TRBV6-5	.	TRBJ2-3	TGTGCCAGCAGTTACGGGGACATACGCACAGATACGCAGTATTTT	CASSYGDIRTDTQYF
few	TRBV30	.	TRBJ2-7	TGTGCCTGGAGCGATTATAGCTACGAGCAGTACTTC	CAWSDYSYEQYF
few	TRBV6-1	.	TRBJ1-3	TGTGCCAGCAGTGAAAACTCTGCAGGGACTGGAAACACCATATATTTT	CASSENSAGTGNTIYF
few	TRBV29-1	.	TRBJ1-1	TGCAGCGTTGTTGGGAGGATGAACACTGAAGCTTTCTTT	CSVVGRMNTEAFF
.	TRBV2	.	TRBJ2-7	TGTGCCAGCAGGGGCAGGGGAATAGGGGACGAGCAGTACTTC	CASRGRGIGDEQYF